This TCR beta chain was retrieved from a study of blood T cell repertoires in COVID-19. Across the whole study: COVID-19 samples, acute and convalescent, were from the United States, Italy and Spain. The cDNA or gDNA used as material had been derived from T cells, B-cell-depleted T cells, or PBMCs.

This clone was recorded only once. In the original analysis: Nucleated cell number was recorded as an estimate derived from reference gene primer amplification. The protocol was immunoSEQ multiplex PCR, while the TCRdb copy is restricted to in-frame clones and leaves out a portion. The DNA gave D and trimming, while V, J and clone size come from that table. Of more than 75,000 clones listed, over 85% are singletons. CDR3 length equals 11 residues. Trimming took off 3 bases at V and 8 bases at J, with 5 bases between the two ends. Material: peripheral blood. The V and J genes are TRBV12-3 or TRBV12-4 and TRBJ1-3; no firm D call. This receptor was identified in a middle-aged man with acute or convalescent COVID-19. The CDR3 DNA follows: TGTGCCAGCAGTTTCGGGGACACCATATATTTT. As protein: CASSFGDTIYF.